This T cell receptor beta chain appears in the sequencing data of a study of monozygotic twins with inflammatory bowel disease. From the 5' RACE reads, TCRdb lists one entry per CDR3 protein and no DNA. The listing contains roughly 300,000 distinct CDR3 sequences. The germline V gene encodes CDR1 SGHRS and CDR2 YFSETQ. The CDR3 totals 15 residues. This TCR was recovered from a human donor with ulcerative colitis or Crohn's disease, or a healthy co-twin of an affected twin (not recorded which). The sample comprised blood. This rearrangement joins TRBV5-1 to TRBJ1-4; TCRdb calls TRBD1, which cannot be checked without DNA. CDR3 protein: CASSGIGGVSEKLFF.